This T cell receptor beta chain came from a study of T cell clonotyping in hematopoietic cell transplantation. Per the germline V gene, CDR1 is SGHRS and CDR2 is YFSETQ. J lost 1 base, V lost 2 bases, and 20 bases had no gene match. The CDR3 spans 21 residues. Measured with immunoSEQ multiplex PCR; TCRdb has only the in-frame clones, and not every one. The repertoire includes some 5,000 clones, about 92% of them detected once, and about 5% sits in the top ten. The genes are TRBV5-1 and TRBJ2-1; 8 positions agree with TRBD2. The sequenced material came from peripheral blood mononuclear cells. The receptor comes from a man aged 35 to 55 in good health. Some clones in this sample may be carry-over from other donors' samples. CDR3 loop: CASSFPLLEQGRGGSYNEQFF. The CDR3 nucleotides read TGCGCCAGCAGCTTTCCCCTGTTAGAACAGGGCCGGGGGGGGTCCTACAATGAGCAGTTCTTC.